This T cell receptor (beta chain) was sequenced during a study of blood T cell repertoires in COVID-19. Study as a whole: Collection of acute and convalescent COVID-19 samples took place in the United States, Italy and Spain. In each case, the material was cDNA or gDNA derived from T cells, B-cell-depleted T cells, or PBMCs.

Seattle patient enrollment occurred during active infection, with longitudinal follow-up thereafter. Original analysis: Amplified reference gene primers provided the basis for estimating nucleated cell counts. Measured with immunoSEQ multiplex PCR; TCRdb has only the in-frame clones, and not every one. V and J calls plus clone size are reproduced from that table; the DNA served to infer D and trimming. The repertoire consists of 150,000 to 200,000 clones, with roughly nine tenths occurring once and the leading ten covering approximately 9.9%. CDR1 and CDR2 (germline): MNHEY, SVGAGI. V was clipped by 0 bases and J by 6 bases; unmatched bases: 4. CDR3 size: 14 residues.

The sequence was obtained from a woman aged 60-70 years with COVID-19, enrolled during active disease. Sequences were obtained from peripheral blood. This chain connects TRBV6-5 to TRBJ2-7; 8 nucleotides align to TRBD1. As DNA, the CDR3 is TGTGCCAGCAGTTACTCTCGGACAGGGCCCGAGCAGTACTTC. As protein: CASSYSRTGPEQYF.